The 23 T cell receptor beta chains presented below share a single source sample, sequenced in a study of blood T cell repertoires in COVID-19. TCRdb keeps only in-frame clones here, not all; method: immunoSEQ multiplex PCR. The sample carries fewer than 350,000 clones, around 85% recorded once. The sequencing sample was made of PBMCs or T cells enriched from blood (not recorded which). The receptors shown here come from a woman between 50 and 59 years old who had recovered from COVID-19.

The chain joins TRBV7-9 to TRBJ1-4, with no clear D. Per germline, CDR1 SEHNR and CDR2 FQNEAQ (reference sequence). The CDR3 runs to 16 residues. Trimming left V 5 bases short and J 0 bases short, with 13 bases between. CDR3 DNA: TGTGCCAGCAGCAACAGTATCGGCGCAACTAATGAAAAACTGTTTTTT. Encoded protein: CASSNSIGATNEKLFF.

The CDR3 reads CASSYPRESSGNTIYF. Here the CDR3 DNA reads TGTGCCAGCAGTTACCCCCGTGAGAGCTCTGGAAACACCATATATTTT. The chain has TRBV6-5 and TRBJ1-3; no clear D. CDR1 and CDR2 from the germline V gene are MNHEY and SVGAGI. The CDR3 runs 16 residues. Trimming took 2 bases from V and 0 from J, leaving 11 bases between them.

The chain employs TRBV30 and TRBJ2-3; 7 bases align to TRBD1. Germline assignment: CDR1 GTSNPN and CDR2 SVGIG (reference sequence). This CDR3 has 19 amino acids. The trim removed 0 bases at V and 2 bases at J, leaving 17 bases unmatched. CDR3 DNA: TGTGCCTGGAGTGTATCCTACCTAGGGACAGAATTAAACACAGATACGCAGTATTTT. Residues: CAWSVSYLGTELNTDTQYF.

The V call is TRBV14, the J call TRBJ1-1; D is unresolved. Trimming shortened V by 2 bases and J by 0 bases, and 4 bases separated the two germline ends. Per germline, CDR1 SGHDN and CDR2 FVKESK. The CDR3 contains 13 residues. The CDR3 sequence is CASSQNMNTEAFF. The DNA for the CDR3 is TGTGCCAGCAGCCAAAACATGAACACTGAAGCTTTCTTT. The full variable domain, in which reference TRBV14 and TRBJ1-1 provide the parts outside the CDR3, is EAGVTQFPSHSVIEKGQTVTLRCDPISGHDNLYWYRRVMGKEIKFLLHFVKESKQDESGMPNNRFLAERTGGTYSTLKVQPAELEDSGVYFCASSQNMNTEAFFGQGTRLTVV.

This clone is categorized as medium-sized (0.01 to 0.1%). The V call is TRBV15, the J call TRBJ2-6; 8 nucleotides agree with TRBD1. CDR1 LNHNV and CDR2 YYDKDF come from the germline V gene (reference sequence). The trim removed 5 bases at V and 0 bases at J, leaving 6 bases unmatched. This CDR3 region has 17 residues. Here the CDR3 reads CATSPDGQGSGANVLTF. The CDR3 region has the DNA TGTGCCACCAGCCCAGATGGACAGGGCTCTGGGGCCAACGTCCTGACTTTC. Supplemented by reference TRBV15 and TRBJ2-6, the full variable domain reads DAMVIQNPRYQVTQFGKPVTLSCSQTLNHNVMYWYQQKSSQAPKLLFHYYDKDFNNEADTPDNFQSRRPNTSFCFLDIRSPGLGDTAMYLCATSPDGQGSGANVLTFGAGSRLTVL.

The chain links TRBV11-1 to TRBJ2-2; 8 bases fit TRBD1. The germline gives CDR1 SGHAT, CDR2 FQDESV (reference sequence). V trimming: 3 bases; J trimming: 4 bases; junction bases outside the gene matches: 4. The CDR3 consists of 15 residues. DNA of the CDR3: TGTGCCAGCAGCTTCGCAGGGGGCGGCACCGGGGAGCTGTTTTTT. Protein sequence: CASSFAGGGTGELFF.

V usage is TRBV10-2 and J usage is TRBJ2-3; 12 positions match TRBD1. The V gene end was trimmed by 3 bases and the J gene end by 1 base; junction bases not matched to a gene: 2. The germline V gene has CDR1 WSHSY and CDR2 SAAADI. The CDR3 extends over 16 amino acids. The CDR3 reads CASSDGTGGGTDTQYF. The CDR3 coding sequence is TGCGCCAGCAGTGACGGGACAGGGGGCGGCACAGATACGCAGTATTTT.

The rearrangement uses TRBV19 and TRBJ1-6; D is ambiguous. Trimming stripped 2 bases from V and 0 bases from J, with 8 bases between. Germline-derived CDR1 and CDR2 are LNHDA and SQIVND (reference sequence). CDR3 length: 16 amino acids. The CDR3 DNA reads TGTGCCAGTAGTATATCTGCGAACTCCTATAATTCACCCCTCCACTTT. Translating gives CASSISANSYNSPLHF. The variable domain in full, with the rest retrieved from reference TRBV19 and TRBJ1-6, is DGGITQSPKYLFRKEGQNVTLSCEQNLNHDAMYWYRQDPGQGLRLIYYSQIVNDFQKGDIAEGYSVSREKKESFPLTVTSAQKNPTAFYLCASSISANSYNSPLHFGNGTRLTVT.

The rearrangement uses TRBV5-6 and TRBJ1-6; D perhaps matches TRBD1 (5 bases). V was pared by 4 bases and J by 8 bases, with 16 bases between. CDR3 size: 15 residues. Per the germline V gene, CDR1 is SGHDT and CDR2 is YYEEEE. This CDR3 reads CASSLGGRVHSPLHF. CDR3 nucleotides: TGTGCCAGCAGCCTGGGAGGCAGGGTCCATTCACCCCTCCACTTT.

CDR3 coding DNA: TGTGCCAGCAGTTTCCATCCGACAGGGGCTTTATATGGCTACACCTTC. This gives the protein CASSFHPTGALYGYTF. The rearrangement links TRBV27 to TRBJ1-2; 8 bases line up with TRBD1. CDR3 size: 16 residues. V dropped 3 bases and J dropped 5; count of bases not matched to a gene: 11. Germline CDR1 is MNHEY and CDR2 is SMNVEV (reference sequence).

This clone has just one count. J is TRBJ1-5 and V is TRBV4-1, with D tentatively TRBD1 (6 bases). Germline V gene lookup returns CDR1 MGHRA and CDR2 YSYEKL. Deletions cut 1 base from V and 5 bases from J, with 9 bases between. The CDR3 is 14 residues long. Here the CDR3 reads CASSQVQGDQPQHF. CDR3 in DNA: TGCGCCAGCAGCCAAGTACAGGGAGATCAGCCCCAGCATTTT.

The CDR3 protein is CASSFTTADTQYF. CDR3 bases: TGCGCCAGCAGCTTTACCACAGCAGATACGCAGTATTTT. The chain joins TRBV5-1 to TRBJ2-3; D not resolved. Germline-derived CDR1 and CDR2 are SGHRS and YFSETQ. The ends were cut back, 2 bases at V and 4 bases at J, with 8 bases in the middle. CDR3 length equals 13 residues.

The genes are TRBV14 and TRBJ1-1; no firm D call. CDR1 and CDR2 (germline): SGHDN, FVKESK. This CDR3 is 13 amino acids long. V was clipped by 4 bases and J by 5 bases, with 11 bases between them. The CDR3 spells CASSRGRLTEAFF. DNA for the CDR3: TGTGCCAGCAGCCGAGGAAGACTAACTGAAGCTTTCTTT.

The chain uses TRBV5-4 and TRBJ1-2; D might be TRBD1 (5 bases). V lost 0 bases to trimming and J lost 4 bases, with 13 bases between them. This CDR3 is built from 15 residues. Per the germline V gene, CDR1 is SGHNT and CDR2 is YYREEE (reference sequence). The CDR3 sequence is CASSLAGGPSYGYTF. CDR3 sequence (DNA): TGTGCCAGCAGCTTGGCCGGGGGACCGAGCTATGGCTACACCTTC.

The chain employs TRBV24-1 and TRBJ2-2; D is undetermined. This CDR3 has 13 residues. V dropped 3 bases and J dropped 3 bases, with 4 bases sitting between them. Germline V gene data show CDR1 as KGHDR and CDR2 as SFDVKD. This CDR3 is CATSDLDTGELFF. CDR3 nucleotide sequence: TGTGCCACCAGTGATCTAGACACCGGGGAGCTGTTTTTT.

The chain uses TRBV24-1 and TRBJ2-1; TRBD1 agrees at 8 bases. Germline trimming cut 4 bases from V and 4 bases from J; bases unmatched to any gene: 8. Germline V CDR1 and CDR2: KGHDR, SFDVKD. The CDR3 length is 16 residues. CDR3 amino acids: CATSDARTGSYNEQFF. For the CDR3, the DNA is TGTGCCACCAGTGACGCGAGGACAGGGTCATACAATGAGCAGTTCTTC.

This clone has a single count. The chain has TRBV5-4 and TRBJ2-3; a possible D gene is TRBD2 (6 bases). This CDR3 region has 16 residues. Looked up from germline, CDR1 is SGHNT and CDR2 is YYREEE (reference sequence). V lost 0 bases, J lost 0 bases, and 11 bases lay in between. The CDR3: CASSLVGGRSTDTQYF. As DNA, the CDR3 is TGTGCCAGCAGCTTGGTCGGGGGACGTAGCACAGATACGCAGTATTTT.

The rearrangement links TRBV5-6 to TRBJ2-2, with D perhaps TRBD1 (6 bases). The CDR3 extends over 15 amino acids. Germline CDR1 is SGHDT and CDR2 is YYEEEE. The ends were cut back, 5 bases at V and 5 bases at J, with 16 bases in the middle. CDR3 sequence reads: CASRAGVLRTGELFF. The CDR3 DNA follows: TGTGCCAGCAGGGCAGGGGTTTTGAGGACCGGGGAGCTGTTTTTT. Using reference TRBV5-6 and TRBJ2-2 for the parts outside the CDR3, the full variable domain is DAGVTQSPTHLIKTRGQQVTLRCSPKSGHDTVSWYQQALGQGPQFIFQYYEEEERQRGNFPDRFSGHQFPNYSSELNVNALLLGDSALYLCASRAGVLRTGELFFGEGSRLTVL.

This sequence joins TRBV28 and TRBJ1-2, with TRBD1 identical over 7 bases. This CDR3 comprises 13 residues. Germline V CDR1 and CDR2: MDHEN, SYDVKM. V trimming: 4 bases; J trimming: 6 bases; junction bases outside the gene matches: 5. The CDR3, as DNA: TGTGCCAGCAGTTCGACAGGGTTGCATGGCTACACCTTC. Its translation is CASSSTGLHGYTF.

The rearrangement joins TRBV9 to TRBJ2-1; D possibly corresponds to TRBD2 (7 bases). The CDR3 spans 16 residues. Deletions cut 2 bases from V and 5 bases from J, with 17 bases between. Germline V gene lookup returns CDR1 SGDLS and CDR2 YYNGEE. The CDR3 DNA follows: TGTGCCAGCAGCGTGAGTGGGCGGGGGACAAACAATGAGCAGTTCTTC. This sequence encodes CASSVSGRGTNNEQFF.

The J gene is TRBJ1-5, the V gene TRBV7-9, with D unclear. This CDR3 is 13 amino acids long. Germline values: CDR1 SEHNR, CDR2 FQNEAQ (reference sequence). The V end was cut by 5 bases, the J end by 9 bases, with 14 bases between. The CDR3 nucleotides read TGTGCCAGCAGCCGGACGGAGGCTCGGCCCCAGCATTTT. Protein product: CASSRTEARPQHF.

As regards this clone: This CDR3 is also generated by other DNA sequences in the sample. The V and J genes are TRBV5-4 and TRBJ2-7, with TRBD1 identical over 7 bases. Germline CDR1 is SGHNT and CDR2 is YYREEE (reference sequence). With 4 bases clipped from V and 3 bases from J, the junction kept 4 bases outside the gene matches. CDR3 size: 13 residues. Here the CDR3 DNA reads TGTGCCAGCAGCGCCGGGACAGACTACGAGCAGTACTTC. Protein: CASSAGTDYEQYF.

The chain couples TRBV6-6 to TRBJ1-6, with D perhaps matching TRBD1 (5 bases). V was clipped by 0 bases and J by 9 bases, with 9 bases between them. Looked up from germline, CDR1 is MNHNY and CDR2 is SVGAGI (reference sequence). The CDR3 runs 14 residues. As DNA, the CDR3 is TGTGCCAGCAGTTACTCAGGGGCGGTTTCACCCCTCCACTTT. It is translated as CASSYSGAVSPLHF.